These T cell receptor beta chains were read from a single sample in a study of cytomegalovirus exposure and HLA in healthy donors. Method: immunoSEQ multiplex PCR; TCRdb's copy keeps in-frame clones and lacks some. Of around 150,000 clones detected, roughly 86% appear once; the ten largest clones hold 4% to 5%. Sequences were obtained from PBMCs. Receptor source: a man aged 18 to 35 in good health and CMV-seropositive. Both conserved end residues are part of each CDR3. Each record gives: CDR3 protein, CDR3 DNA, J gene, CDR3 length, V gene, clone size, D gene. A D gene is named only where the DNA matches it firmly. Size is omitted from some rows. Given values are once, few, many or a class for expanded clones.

cdr3_aa: CASTSETGLSYEQYF
cdr3_nt: TGTGCCAGCACTAGTGAGACAGGCCTATCCTACGAGCAGTACTTC
j_call: TRBJ2-7
cdr3_length: 15
v_call: TRBV2
clone_size: NA
d_call: NA

cdr3_aa: CASSTGQRLAKNIQYF
cdr3_nt: TGTGCCAGTAGTACGGGACAGAGACTAGCCAAAAACATTCAGTACTTC
j_call: TRBJ2-4
cdr3_length: 16
v_call: TRBV19
clone_size: NA
d_call: TRBD1

cdr3_aa: CASSQEGTGGDLAYQPQHF
cdr3_nt: TGTGCCAGCAGCCAAGAAGGTACAGGGGGCGATTTGGCATATCAGCCCCAGCATTTT
j_call: TRBJ1-5
cdr3_length: 19
v_call: TRBV4-2
clone_size: NA
d_call: TRBD1

cdr3_aa: CASSGTGTGGRGYTF
cdr3_nt: TGTGCCAGCAGTGGGACCGGGACAGGGGGCCGCGGCTACACCTTC
j_call: TRBJ1-2
cdr3_length: 15
v_call: TRBV2
clone_size: NA
d_call: TRBD1

cdr3_aa: CSVMTGGNYEQYF
cdr3_nt: TGCAGCGTCATGACAGGGGGAAACTACGAGCAGTACTTC
j_call: TRBJ2-7
cdr3_length: 13
v_call: TRBV29-1
clone_size: NA
d_call: TRBD1

cdr3_aa: CASSSPWTSTDTQYF
cdr3_nt: TGTGCCAGCAGCTCCCCGTGGACAAGCACAGATACGCAGTATTTT
j_call: TRBJ2-3
cdr3_length: 15
v_call: TRBV7-9
clone_size: once
d_call: NA

cdr3_aa: CASSPRSNQPQHF
cdr3_nt: TGTGCCAGCAGCCCGCGGAGCAATCAGCCCCAGCATTTT
j_call: TRBJ1-5
cdr3_length: 13
v_call: TRBV27
clone_size: NA
d_call: NA

cdr3_aa: CSVEVAGGYNEQFF
cdr3_nt: TGCAGCGTTGAAGTCGCGGGGGGTTACAATGAGCAGTTCTTC
j_call: TRBJ2-1
cdr3_length: 14
v_call: TRBV29-1
clone_size: NA
d_call: TRBD2

cdr3_aa: CASSVGSSGVTDTQYF
cdr3_nt: TGTGCCAGCAGCGTAGGGTCTAGCGGGGTCACAGATACGCAGTATTTT
j_call: TRBJ2-3
cdr3_length: 16
v_call: TRBV9
clone_size: NA
d_call: TRBD2

cdr3_aa: CASSPGLAGGLSYEQYF
cdr3_nt: TGTGCCAGCAGTCCTGGACTAGCGGGAGGTCTCTCCTACGAGCAGTACTTC
j_call: TRBJ2-7
cdr3_length: 17
v_call: TRBV27
clone_size: NA
d_call: TRBD2

cdr3_aa: CASSSTGTGVTEAFF
cdr3_nt: TGTGCCAGCAGTTCCACCGGGACAGGGGTTACTGAAGCTTTCTTT
j_call: TRBJ1-1
cdr3_length: 15
v_call: TRBV6-5
clone_size: NA
d_call: TRBD1

cdr3_aa: CASSIAGLAASTDTQYF
cdr3_nt: TGTGCCAGTAGTATAGCTGGACTAGCGGCGAGCACAGATACGCAGTATTTT
j_call: TRBJ2-3
cdr3_length: 17
v_call: TRBV19
clone_size: NA
d_call: TRBD2

cdr3_aa: CASSDSRQGAPGYTF
cdr3_nt: TGTGCCAGCAGTGACAGCAGGCAGGGGGCGCCTGGCTACACCTTC
j_call: TRBJ1-2
cdr3_length: 15
v_call: TRBV6-1
clone_size: NA
d_call: TRBD1

cdr3_aa: CASSGTGLNTEAFF
cdr3_nt: TGTGCCAGCAGTGGGACAGGGCTAAACACTGAAGCTTTCTTT
j_call: TRBJ1-1
cdr3_length: 14
v_call: TRBV27
clone_size: few
d_call: TRBD1

cdr3_aa: CASSYLRDRAPHEQYF
cdr3_nt: TGTGCCAGCAGTTACCTCCGGGACAGGGCCCCCCACGAGCAGTACTTC
j_call: TRBJ2-7
cdr3_length: 16
v_call: TRBV6-5
clone_size: NA
d_call: TRBD1

cdr3_aa: CASSLGGLAFDEQFF
cdr3_nt: TGTGCCAGCAGCCTAGGGGGACTAGCTTTTGATGAGCAGTTCTTC
j_call: TRBJ2-1
cdr3_length: 15
v_call: TRBV9
clone_size: NA
d_call: TRBD2

cdr3_aa: CASSVGTAPGRYEQYF
cdr3_nt: TGTGCCAGCAGTGTTGGGACAGCCCCAGGACGCTACGAGCAGTACTTC
j_call: TRBJ2-7
cdr3_length: 16
v_call: TRBV28
clone_size: NA
d_call: TRBD1

cdr3_aa: CATSRDPGDTQYF
cdr3_nt: TGTGCCACCAGCAGAGATCCGGGAGATACGCAGTATTTT
j_call: TRBJ2-3
cdr3_length: 13
v_call: TRBV15
clone_size: NA
d_call: NA

cdr3_aa: CASSDFTGGRYGYTF
cdr3_nt: TGTGCCAGCAGTGACTTCACAGGGGGCCGCTATGGCTACACCTTC
j_call: TRBJ1-2
cdr3_length: 15
v_call: TRBV28
clone_size: once
d_call: TRBD1

cdr3_aa: CASSGRQGKETQYF
cdr3_nt: TGTGCCAGTAGTGGCAGACAGGGAAAAGAGACCCAGTACTTC
j_call: TRBJ2-5
cdr3_length: 14
v_call: TRBV19
clone_size: NA
d_call: TRBD1

cdr3_aa: CASSIVQGAPTDTQYF
cdr3_nt: TGTGCCAGCAGCATCGTACAGGGGGCGCCCACAGATACGCAGTATTTT
j_call: TRBJ2-3
cdr3_length: 16
v_call: TRBV11-2
clone_size: NA
d_call: TRBD1

cdr3_aa: CASSLEGASYF
cdr3_nt: TGTGCCAGTAGTTTGGAGGGCGCTTCATATTTT
j_call: TRBJ1-3
cdr3_length: 11
v_call: TRBV19
clone_size: NA
d_call: NA

cdr3_aa: CASSYLRTDTQYF
cdr3_nt: TGTGCCAGCAGTTACCTACGCACAGATACGCAGTATTTT
j_call: TRBJ2-3
cdr3_length: 13
v_call: TRBV6-5
clone_size: NA
d_call: NA

cdr3_aa: CASSFQRAGGGGYTF
cdr3_nt: TGTGCCAGCAGTTTCCAGCGGGCGGGAGGCGGAGGCTACACCTTC
j_call: TRBJ1-2
cdr3_length: 15
v_call: TRBV27
clone_size: NA
d_call: NA

cdr3_aa: CASTLTSGRGYEQYF
cdr3_nt: TGTGCCAGCACCCTAACAAGCGGGAGGGGATACGAGCAGTACTTC
j_call: TRBJ2-7
cdr3_length: 15
v_call: TRBV2
clone_size: few
d_call: TRBD2

cdr3_aa: CASSGRQGKRETQYF
cdr3_nt: TGTGCCAGCAGTGGCCGACAGGGGAAGAGGGAGACCCAGTACTTC
j_call: TRBJ2-5
cdr3_length: 15
v_call: TRBV2
clone_size: once
d_call: TRBD1

cdr3_aa: CASSYSDTQYF
cdr3_nt: TGTGCCAGCAGCTATAGTGATACGCAGTATTTT
j_call: TRBJ2-3
cdr3_length: 11
v_call: TRBV7-8
clone_size: NA
d_call: NA

cdr3_aa: CATSGSGSIDEQYF
cdr3_nt: TGTGCCACCAGCGGAAGCGGGAGTATCGACGAGCAGTACTTC
j_call: TRBJ2-7
cdr3_length: 14
v_call: TRBV15
clone_size: NA
d_call: TRBD2

cdr3_aa: CASSSRQGDQFF
cdr3_nt: TGCGCCAGCAGCTCCCGACAGGGCGATCAGTTCTTC
j_call: TRBJ2-1
cdr3_length: 12
v_call: TRBV4-1
clone_size: NA
d_call: TRBD1

cdr3_aa: CATSREQGWLGTDTQYF
cdr3_nt: TGTGCCACCAGCAGAGAACAGGGGTGGTTAGGCACAGATACGCAGTATTTT
j_call: TRBJ2-3
cdr3_length: 17
v_call: TRBV15
clone_size: NA
d_call: TRBD1

cdr3_aa: CASSLGRTDTQYF
cdr3_nt: TGTGCCAGCAGCTTAGGGAGGACAGATACGCAGTATTTT
j_call: TRBJ2-3
cdr3_length: 13
v_call: TRBV7-3
clone_size: NA
d_call: NA

cdr3_aa: CASSIMTGSYEQYF
cdr3_nt: TGTGCCAGCAGCATTATGACAGGCTCCTACGAGCAGTACTTC
j_call: TRBJ2-7
cdr3_length: 14
v_call: TRBV5-4
clone_size: NA
d_call: NA

cdr3_aa: CASSLGLADFSYNEQFF
cdr3_nt: TGCGCCAGCAGTCTCGGACTAGCGGATTTCTCCTACAATGAGCAGTTCTTC
j_call: TRBJ2-1
cdr3_length: 17
v_call: TRBV5-1
clone_size: NA
d_call: TRBD2

cdr3_aa: CASIPIPQWGLAGGETQYF
cdr3_nt: TGTGCCAGCATCCCAATCCCCCAGTGGGGACTAGCGGGAGGGGAGACCCAGTACTTC
j_call: TRBJ2-5
cdr3_length: 19
v_call: TRBV7-8
clone_size: NA
d_call: TRBD2

cdr3_aa: CASSLGTGNNEQFF
cdr3_nt: TGCGCCAGCAGCTTGGGGACAGGTAACAATGAGCAGTTCTTC
j_call: TRBJ2-1
cdr3_length: 14
v_call: TRBV5-1
clone_size: NA
d_call: TRBD1

cdr3_aa: CASSKGQVSFNEKLFF
cdr3_nt: TGTGCCAGCAGCAAGGGACAGGTGTCTTTTAATGAAAAACTGTTTTTT
j_call: TRBJ1-4
cdr3_length: 16
v_call: TRBV5-6
clone_size: NA
d_call: TRBD1

cdr3_aa: CASLSSGRSLYEQYF
cdr3_nt: TGTGCCAGCCTATCCAGCGGGAGGTCCCTATACGAGCAGTACTTC
j_call: TRBJ2-7
cdr3_length: 15
v_call: TRBV2
clone_size: NA
d_call: TRBD2

cdr3_aa: CASSMGRDREAGYTF
cdr3_nt: TGTGCCAGTAGTATGGGCCGGGACAGGGAGGCCGGCTACACCTTC
j_call: TRBJ1-2
cdr3_length: 15
v_call: TRBV19
clone_size: NA
d_call: TRBD1

cdr3_aa: CASSPTDWTSLAYEQYF
cdr3_nt: TGTGCCAGCTCACCGACGGATTGGACTAGTTTGGCCTACGAGCAGTACTTC
j_call: TRBJ2-7
cdr3_length: 17
v_call: TRBV18
clone_size: NA
d_call: TRBD2

cdr3_aa: CASSQGNFGGDPYEQYF
cdr3_nt: TGCGCCAGCAGCCAAGGGAACTTTGGGGGGGACCCCTACGAGCAGTACTTC
j_call: TRBJ2-7
cdr3_length: 17
v_call: TRBV4-1
clone_size: NA
d_call: TRBD2

cdr3_aa: CASSSHYRDSTTDTQYF
cdr3_nt: TGTGCCAGCAGTTCTCATTACCGGGACAGTACCACAGATACGCAGTATTTT
j_call: TRBJ2-3
cdr3_length: 17
v_call: TRBV27
clone_size: NA
d_call: TRBD1

cdr3_aa: CASRPEISALYEQYF
cdr3_nt: TGCGCCAGCAGACCAGAGATTAGCGCCCTATACGAGCAGTACTTC
j_call: TRBJ2-7
cdr3_length: 15
v_call: TRBV5-1
clone_size: NA
d_call: NA

cdr3_aa: CASSVGGGGSYNEQFF
cdr3_nt: TGTGCCAGCAGCGTAGGGGGTGGCGGGAGTTACAATGAGCAGTTCTTC
j_call: TRBJ2-1
cdr3_length: 16
v_call: TRBV9
clone_size: NA
d_call: TRBD2

cdr3_aa: CASSELSGSGRTDTQYF
cdr3_nt: TGTGCCAGCAGTGAGCTAAGCGGGAGTGGTAGGACAGATACGCAGTATTTT
j_call: TRBJ2-3
cdr3_length: 17
v_call: TRBV28
clone_size: NA
d_call: TRBD2

cdr3_aa: CASRGYGLADSYEQYF
cdr3_nt: TGTGCCAGCAGGGGCTACGGACTAGCGGATTCCTACGAGCAGTACTTC
j_call: TRBJ2-7
cdr3_length: 16
v_call: TRBV6-4
clone_size: NA
d_call: TRBD2

cdr3_aa: CASSPSGTGNQPQHF
cdr3_nt: TGCGCCAGCAGCCCATCCGGGACAGGGAATCAGCCCCAGCATTTT
j_call: TRBJ1-5
cdr3_length: 15
v_call: TRBV5-1
clone_size: NA
d_call: TRBD1

cdr3_aa: CASSSLAGLSTDTQYF
cdr3_nt: TGTGCCAGCAGCTCACTAGCGGGTCTTAGCACAGATACGCAGTATTTT
j_call: TRBJ2-3
cdr3_length: 16
v_call: TRBV7-3
clone_size: NA
d_call: TRBD2

cdr3_aa: CASSFTGTSTGELFF
cdr3_nt: TGTGCCAGCAGCTTTACGGGGACAAGCACCGGGGAGCTGTTTTTT
j_call: TRBJ2-2
cdr3_length: 15
v_call: TRBV7-8
clone_size: NA
d_call: NA

cdr3_aa: CASGEGQGEASNQPQHF
cdr3_nt: TGTGCCAGTGGAGAGGGTCAGGGGGAAGCGAGCAATCAGCCCCAGCATTTT
j_call: TRBJ1-5
cdr3_length: 17
v_call: TRBV2
clone_size: NA
d_call: TRBD1

cdr3_aa: CASSLASRANVLTF
cdr3_nt: TGCGCCAGCAGCTTGGCCTCTAGGGCCAACGTCCTGACTTTC
j_call: TRBJ2-6
cdr3_length: 14
v_call: TRBV5-1
clone_size: once
d_call: NA

cdr3_aa: CASSRVGSYGYTF
cdr3_nt: TGTGCCAGCAGTCGCGTGGGGAGCTATGGCTACACCTTC
j_call: TRBJ1-2
cdr3_length: 13
v_call: TRBV2
clone_size: NA
d_call: NA

cdr3_aa: CASSYGGGQPQHF
cdr3_nt: TGTGCCAGCAGTTACGGGGGAGGCCAGCCCCAGCATTTT
j_call: TRBJ1-5
cdr3_length: 13
v_call: TRBV6-6
clone_size: NA
d_call: NA

cdr3_aa: CASSEGQGAGELFF
cdr3_nt: TGTGCCAGCAGTGAGGGACAGGGGGCCGGGGAGCTGTTTTTT
j_call: TRBJ2-2
cdr3_length: 14
v_call: TRBV2
clone_size: NA
d_call: TRBD1

cdr3_aa: CASSLNFRGRDTQYF
cdr3_nt: TGCGCCAGCAGTTTAAACTTCAGGGGGCGCGATACGCAGTATTTT
j_call: TRBJ2-3
cdr3_length: 15
v_call: TRBV10-2
clone_size: NA
d_call: TRBD1

cdr3_aa: CASRPLAGDYNEQFF
cdr3_nt: TGTGCCAGTAGACCACTAGCGGGTGACTACAATGAGCAGTTCTTC
j_call: TRBJ2-1
cdr3_length: 15
v_call: TRBV19
clone_size: NA
d_call: TRBD2

cdr3_aa: CASSFRDMNTEAFF
cdr3_nt: TGTGCCAGCAGCTTCCGGGACATGAACACTGAAGCTTTCTTT
j_call: TRBJ1-1
cdr3_length: 14
v_call: TRBV7-9
clone_size: NA
d_call: NA

cdr3_aa: CASSKGQGALNEQFF
cdr3_nt: TGTGCCAGCAGTAAAGGACAGGGGGCCCTCAATGAGCAGTTCTTC
j_call: TRBJ2-1
cdr3_length: 15
v_call: TRBV2
clone_size: NA
d_call: TRBD1